This record concerns one T cell receptor (beta chain) sequence. In the authors' methods: Researchers report that nucleated cell counts were estimated from reference gene primer amplification. Profiled with immunoSEQ multiplex PCR; TCRdb holds only in-frame clones, not every one. That table supplies the V and J calls and clone size; D and trimming were determined from the DNA. The profile covers around 190,000 clones, with roughly 88% appearing a single time and around 14% taken by the ten largest. This record comes from a study of blood T cell repertoires in COVID-19. Study-wide context: PBMCs, B-cell-depleted T cells, or T cells provided the cDNA or gDNA that made up the material.

The TCR comes from a human donor in a cohort sampled during active COVID-19. Sequenced: peripheral blood.

The CDR3 sequence: CASSLFGRVNTGELFF. CDR3 sequence (DNA): TGTGCCAGCAGTTTATTCGGGAGGGTGAACACCGGGGAGCTGTTTTTT. The chain is built from TRBV28 and TRBJ2-2, with 8 bases aligning to TRBD2. CDR1 is MDHEN and CDR2 is SYDVKM in the germline V gene. V was pared by 1 base and J by 1 base, with 2 bases of the junction left unmatched. CDR3 length equals 16 residues.